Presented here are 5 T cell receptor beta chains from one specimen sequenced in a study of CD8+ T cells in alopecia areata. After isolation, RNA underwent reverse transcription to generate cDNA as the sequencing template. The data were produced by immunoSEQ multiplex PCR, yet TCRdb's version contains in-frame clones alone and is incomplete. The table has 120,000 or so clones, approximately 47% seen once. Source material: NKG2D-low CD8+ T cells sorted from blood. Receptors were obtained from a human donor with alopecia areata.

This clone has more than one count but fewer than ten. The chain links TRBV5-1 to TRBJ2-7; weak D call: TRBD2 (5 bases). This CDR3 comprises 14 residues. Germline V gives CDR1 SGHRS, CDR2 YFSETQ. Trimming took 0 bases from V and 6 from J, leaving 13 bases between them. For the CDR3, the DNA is TGCGCCAGCAGCTTGGAAGAGGGAATGGGCGAGCAGTACTTC. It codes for CASSLEEGMGEQYF.

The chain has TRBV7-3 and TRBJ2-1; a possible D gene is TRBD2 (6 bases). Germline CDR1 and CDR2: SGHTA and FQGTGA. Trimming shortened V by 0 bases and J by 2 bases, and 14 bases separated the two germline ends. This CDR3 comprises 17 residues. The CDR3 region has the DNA TGTGCCAGCAGCTTAACGGGAGGAGGAGGGCCCTACAATGAGCAGTTCTTC. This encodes CASSLTGGGGPYNEQFF.

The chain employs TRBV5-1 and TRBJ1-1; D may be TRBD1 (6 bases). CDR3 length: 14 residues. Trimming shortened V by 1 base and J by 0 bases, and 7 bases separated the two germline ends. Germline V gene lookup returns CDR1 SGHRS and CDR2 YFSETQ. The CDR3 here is CASSLTGMNTEAFF. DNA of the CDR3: TGCGCCAGCAGCTTGACAGGGATGAACACTGAAGCTTTCTTT.

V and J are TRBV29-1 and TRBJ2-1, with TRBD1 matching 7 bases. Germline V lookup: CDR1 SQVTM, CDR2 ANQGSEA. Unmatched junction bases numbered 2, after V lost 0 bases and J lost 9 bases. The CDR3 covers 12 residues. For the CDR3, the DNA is TGCAGCGTTGAAGACGAGGGGGCTGAGCAGTTCTTC. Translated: CSVEDEGAEQFF.

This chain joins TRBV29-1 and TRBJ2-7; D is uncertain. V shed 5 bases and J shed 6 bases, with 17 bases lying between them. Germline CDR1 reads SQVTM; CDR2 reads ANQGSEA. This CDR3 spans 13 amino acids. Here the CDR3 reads CSVNIPRNFEQYF. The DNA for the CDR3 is TGCAGCGTTAATATACCCAGGAATTTCGAGCAGTACTTC.